These 4 T cell receptor beta chains came from one sample sequenced in a study of cytomegalovirus exposure and HLA in healthy donors. PCR used 60 Vbeta primers and 13 Jbeta primers. This table comes from immunoSEQ multiplex PCR, and its TCRdb copy is limited to in-frame clones, with some not included. This table holds approximately 170,000 clones, roughly 85% found once. Sequenced sample: PBMCs. These receptors were collected from a man younger than 40 in good health and CMV-seropositive.

The chain carries TRBV15 and TRBJ2-7, with TRBD2 matching over 10 bases. Germline values: CDR1 LNHNV, CDR2 YYDKDF (reference sequence). CDR3 length: 21 amino acids. The V segment lost 0 bases and the J segment 1 base; nucleotides outside the gene matches: 18. The chain's CDR3 is CATSRDLQGLAGVVGSYEQYF. The CDR3 DNA reads TGTGCCACCAGCAGAGATCTACAGGGCCTAGCGGGAGTAGTTGGGTCCTACGAGCAGTACTTC.

Worth noting for this clone: The junction differs from germline at one of its ends, possibly a read error. The rearrangement joins TRBV7-9 to TRBJ2-5, with 11 bases matching TRBD1. The CDR3 length is 18 residues. The V gene's germline CDR1 is SEHNR and CDR2 FQNEAQ (reference sequence). CDR3 coding DNA: TGTTCCAGCAGCTTAGTCCCCGTGGGACAGGGGGGACGGGGGTCCCAGTACTTC. Encoded protein: CSSSLVPVGQGGRGSQYF.

J is TRBJ2-2 and V is TRBV13; D is possibly TRBD2 (5 bases). The CDR3 contains 15 residues. Trimming removed 3 bases at V and 7 bases at J, with 15 bases between. The V gene's germline CDR1 is PRHDT and CDR2 FYEKMQ (reference sequence). CDR3 sequence: CASSFPGKSGGELFF. The CDR3 nucleotides read TGTGCCAGCAGCTTTCCCGGGAAGAGCGGCGGGGAGCTGTTTTTT.

The chain has TRBV29-1 and TRBJ2-3, with TRBD2 identical over 8 bases. The CDR3 contains 15 residues. The V gene end was trimmed by 2 bases and the J gene end by 0 bases; junction bases not matched to a gene: 4. Germline V gene lookup returns CDR1 SQVTM and CDR2 ANQGSEA. The DNA for the CDR3 is TGCAGCGTTGAAAGGGCTAGCGGGAGCACAGATACGCAGTATTTT. Protein sequence: CSVERASGSTDTQYF.